The T cell receptor (beta chain) described here comes from a study of spatial heterogeneity in lung cancer. As for the study in general: The donor population consisted of just over 70 patients with untreated, early-stage non-small cell lung cancer. There were consistently more beta-chain sequences detected than alpha-chain sequences. On average, each unique TCR and UMI combination appeared more than ten times in raw reads.

This sample's time point: blood at routine non-recurrence follow-up after resection. Whole RNA, which was extracted from tumor, nontumor lung tissue or frozen PBMC, was sequenced without any cell sorting. Individually, TCR cDNA molecules were each labelled with a unique molecular identifier. MiXCR, applied by TCRdb to the 5' RACE reads, yields one record per CDR3 protein. The data contain tens of thousands of distinct CDR3 sequences, around 7% of them seen just once; the ten biggest clones take up over 30%. This clonotype turned up a few times. Germline loops: CDR1 SGHRS, CDR2 YFSETQ. The CDR3 loop spans 15 amino acids. V was trimmed by 4 bases and J by 8 bases, leaving 18 bases between them.

The specimen was PBMCs, collected at follow-up. The chain joins TRBV5-1 to TRBJ2-2, with a possible D match to TRBD2 (6 bases). The TCR sequence derives from a female donor with early-stage non-small cell lung cancer. CDR3 sequence: CASSTDGTPEGELFF. As DNA, the CDR3 is TGCGCCAGCAGCACGGACGGGACTCCCGAAGGGGAGCTGTTTTTT.